Listed below are T cell receptor beta chains from one sample, sequenced in a study of neurological immune-mediated disorders. In TCRdb, the 5' RACE reads were re-called with MiXCR into one record per CDR3 protein. The table has some 71,000 distinct CDR3 sequences, roughly a tenth seen once. The sample taken for sequencing was PBMCs. These receptors all stem from a man aged 30 to 45 in good health. Both conserved end residues are part of each CDR3. D genes are given only for firm matches. Only some rows state a clone size, as once, few, many or a class for expanded clones.

D gene,J gene,V gene,clone size,CDR3 protein,CDR3 DNA
TRBD2,TRBJ2-1,TRBV4-1,many,CASSSSPAGGYNEQFF,TGCGCCAGCAGCAGCTCCCCAGCGGGAGGCTACAATGAGCAGTTCTTC
TRBD1,TRBJ1-5,TRBV7-6,few,CASTPYAGGGQSQHF,TGTGCCAGCACCCCCTACGCAGGGGGCGGTCAGTCCCAGCATTTT
TRBD2,TRBJ2-7,TRBV29-1,many,CSVLSGRVSEQYF,TGCAGCGTACTAAGCGGGAGGGTCTCCGAGCAGTACTTC
TRBD2,TRBJ2-7,TRBV7-3,many,CASSPTSGYEQYF,TGTGCCAGCAGCCCCACTAGCGGCTACGAGCAGTACTTC
NA,TRBJ2-5,TRBV5-1,many,CASSPGQIGRGRETQYF,TGCGCCAGCAGCCCCGGACAGATCGGGAGAGGCCGAGAGACCCAGTACTTC
NA,TRBJ2-7,TRBV20-1,many,CSARGAGHYEQYF,TGCAGTGCTAGAGGGGCAGGCCATTACGAGCAGTACTTC
NA,TRBJ1-3,TRBV28,many,CASSLGNTIYF,TGTGCCAGCAGTTTGGGTAACACCATATATTTT
TRBD1,TRBJ1-2,TRBV5-1,many,CASSSPGQGSYGYTF,TGCGCCAGCAGCTCCCCGGGACAGGGCAGCTATGGCTACACCTTC
TRBD1,TRBJ2-7,TRBV7-3,many,CASSRQGGAYEQYF,TGTGCCAGCAGTCGACAGGGGGGGGCCTACGAGCAGTACTTC
NA,TRBJ2-7,TRBV27,NA,CASSLIRGGYEQYF,TGTGCCAGCAGTTTAATTAGGGGGGGCTACGAGCAGTACTTC
NA,TRBJ2-4,TRBV29-1,many,CSVLTGPNIQYF,TGCAGCGTTCTTACAGGGCCTAACATTCAGTACTTC
TRBD1,TRBJ2-1,TRBV12-3/TRBV12-4,many,CASSRDGQGYNEQFF,TGTGCCAGCAGTCGAGACGGACAGGGATACAATGAGCAGTTCTTC
NA,TRBJ1-2,TRBV29-1,many,CSVLDTTNYGYTF,TGCAGCGTCTTGGACACCACTAACTATGGCTACACCTTC
NA,TRBJ1-1,TRBV12-3/TRBV12-4,many,CASREYTEAFF,TGTGCCAGCAGGGAGTACACTGAAGCTTTCTTT
TRBD2,TRBJ2-1,TRBV12-3/TRBV12-4,many,CATTPPGLAGGGPYNEQFF,TGTGCCACCACACCGCCGGGACTAGCGGGAGGCGGCCCTTACAATGAGCAGTTCTTC
TRBD1,TRBJ2-7,TRBV27,many,CASSFQGVYEQYF,TGTGCCAGCAGTTTCCAGGGGGTCTACGAGCAGTACTTC